Each of the 4 T cell receptor beta chains below was sequenced from the same sample in a study of cytomegalovirus exposure and HLA in healthy donors. Method: immunoSEQ multiplex PCR; TCRdb's copy keeps in-frame clones and lacks some. This table holds 160,000 or so clones, around nine tenths found once. Sequenced input: PBMCs. All receptors derive from a young man in good health and CMV-seronegative.

This clone is classed as medium-sized. The chain combines TRBV4-2 with TRBJ2-3; TRBD1 matches at 11 bases. The germline CDR1 and CDR2 sequences are LGHNA and YNFKEQ. V trimming: 0 bases; J trimming: 4 bases; junction bases outside the gene matches: 3. The CDR3 runs to 16 residues. The CDR3 region is CASSQEPGQGADTQYF. CDR3 nucleotides: TGTGCCAGCAGCCAAGAGCCGGGACAGGGGGCAGATACGCAGTATTTT.

The rearrangement joins TRBV18 to TRBJ1-1; 9 bases are a match to TRBD1. The CDR3 runs 12 residues. J was trimmed by 4 bases and V by 9 bases; bases with no gene match: 3. The germline gives CDR1 KGHSH, CDR2 LQKENI. CDR3 DNA: TGTGCCAGTCTGACAGGGGGCACTGAAGCTTTCTTT. This translates into CASLTGGTEAFF.

This clone was observed once. The chain couples TRBV10-3 to TRBJ2-7; 9 nucleotides match TRBD1. V lost 10 bases, J lost 7 bases, and 11 bases stayed unmatched. This CDR3 contains 13 residues. Germline assignment: CDR1 ENHRY and CDR2 SYGVKD. CDR3 residues: CATTGTGFQEQYV. In DNA form, the CDR3 reads TGTGCCACCACCGGGACAGGGTTTCAGGAGCAGTACGTC.

This chain joins TRBV5-1 and TRBJ1-1, with D uncertain. This CDR3 region has 14 residues. Germline V gene sequence: CDR1 SGHRS, CDR2 YFSETQ. V was cut by 0 bases and J by 0 bases, with 6 bases left in between. CDR3 sequence (DNA): TGCGCCAGCAGCTTGGAACAGTTGAACACTGAAGCTTTCTTT. This translates into CASSLEQLNTEAFF.